The 25 T cell receptor beta chains below all came from one sample that was sequenced in a study of neurological immune-mediated disorders. TCRdb re-called the 5' RACE reads with MiXCR, one entry per CDR3 protein. The data hold 60,000 to 85,000 distinct CDR3 sequences, with roughly 4.8% observed a single time. The sample consisted of PBMCs. The receptors stem from a woman aged 30 to 39 with multiple sclerosis.

This clonotype was counted ten times or more. The genes are TRBV24-1 and TRBJ1-5; perhaps TRBD1 as D (5 bases). Trimming took 2 bases from V and 2 from J, leaving 6 bases between them. CDR3 length: 14 amino acids. Germline CDR1 and CDR2: KGHDR and SFDVKD. CDR3 in amino acids: CATSDSRGNQPQHF. The CDR3 DNA follows: TGTGCCACCAGTGATTCCAGGGGCAATCAGCCCCAGCATTTT.

This clonotype showed up many times. V is TRBV5-1 and J is TRBJ2-1; 7 positions agree with TRBD1. Germline V gene lookup returns CDR1 SGHRS and CDR2 YFSETQ. J lost 2 bases, V lost 3 bases, and 5 bases had no gene match. The CDR3 contains 15 residues. CDR3 coding DNA: TGCGCCAGCAGCTCAACCGGGACAGCCTACAATGAGCAGTTCTTC. Residues: CASSSTGTAYNEQFF.

This clonotype was seen ten or more times. The gene calls are TRBV20-1 and TRBJ2-3; D is undetermined. V was trimmed by 4 bases and J by 7 bases, leaving 15 bases between them. CDR3 length: 13 residues. Germline lookup yields CDR1 DFQATT and CDR2 SNEGSKA (reference sequence). For the CDR3, the DNA is TGCAGTGCTACGGACCTTCTAACGTATACGCAGTATTTT. Protein product: CSATDLLTYTQYF.

This clonotype appeared a few times. The chain combines TRBV11-2 with TRBJ2-1; TRBD2 agrees at 10 bases. The germline CDR1 and CDR2 sequences are SGHAT and FQNNGV. The V gene end was trimmed by 3 bases and the J gene end by 10 bases; junction bases not matched to a gene: 18. This CDR3 has 18 amino acids. As DNA, the CDR3 is TGTGCCAGCAGCTTCACCTCGACTCGGGCTAGCGGGGGCCACGAGCAGTTCTTC. Protein sequence: CASSFTSTRASGGHEQFF.

This clonotype was detected ten times or more. The chain combines TRBV5-1 with TRBJ2-2, with D perhaps matching TRBD2 (7 bases). Germline lookup yields CDR1 SGHRS and CDR2 YFSETQ. The ends were cut back, 4 bases at V and 0 bases at J, with 28 bases in the middle. CDR3 length: 21 amino acids. The chain's CDR3 is CASSRTIGGGAEMANTGELFF. For the CDR3, the DNA is TGCGCCAGCAGCCGGACGATTGGGGGGGGCGCCGAAATGGCGAACACCGGGGAGCTGTTTTTT.

This clonotype was counted ten times or more. The J gene is TRBJ2-3, the V gene TRBV20-1, with 11 bases lining up with TRBD2. Germline CDR1 and CDR2: DFQATT and SNEGSKA (reference sequence). The CDR3 runs 15 residues. V shed 3 bases and J 8 bases; nucleotides not matched to a gene: 10. The CDR3 is CSASPLAGVSVTQYF. CDR3 coding DNA: TGCAGTGCTAGCCCACTAGCGGGAGTCTCGGTTACGCAGTATTTT.

This clonotype showed up many times. V and J are TRBV29-1 and TRBJ2-5; 7 bases are a match to TRBD1. The germline gives CDR1 SQVTM, CDR2 ANQGSEA. The CDR3 sequence is 13 residues long. The ends lost 3 bases at V and 4 bases at J; junction bases unmatched: 5. The CDR3 is CSVDRGSGETQYF. The CDR3 DNA is TGCAGCGTTGACAGGGGGAGTGGAGAGACCCAGTACTTC.

This chain joins TRBV20-1 and TRBJ2-7; TRBD2 matches at 7 bases. Germline CDR1 and CDR2: DFQATT and SNEGSKA (reference sequence). V lost 4 bases and J lost 4; bases outside the gene matches: 7. The length of the CDR3 is 13 residues. The CDR3 bases are TGCAGTGCTACCGGGACTACCCATTACGAGCAGTACTTC. Residues: CSATGTTHYEQYF.

This clonotype was counted at least ten times. The V gene is TRBV6-4, the J gene TRBJ2-2; 7 bases line up with TRBD1. The V segment lost 0 bases and the J segment 3 bases; nucleotides outside the gene matches: 1. Germline V gene lookup returns CDR1 MRHNA and CDR2 SNTAGT. The CDR3 has 15 residues. The CDR3 region has the DNA TGTGCCAGCAGTGACTCAACAGGGGACACCGGGGAGCTGTTTTTT. It translates to CASSDSTGDTGELFF.

This clonotype was detected ten times or more. The DNA of the CDR3 is TGTGCCAGCAGCCCGGGACCTCCGAGCGGGTTCTTC. It encodes CASSPGPPSGFF. The chain links TRBV5-6 to TRBJ2-1; tentatively, D is TRBD1 or TRBD2 (5 bases each). The CDR3 totals 12 residues. Germline values: CDR1 SGHDT, CDR2 YYEEEE. V dropped 4 bases and J dropped 15 bases, with 17 bases sitting between them.

This clonotype was seen repeatedly, ten times or more. The chain employs TRBV3-1 and TRBJ2-6; D may be TRBD1 or TRBD2 (6 bases each). Germline lookup yields CDR1 LGHDT and CDR2 YNNKEL (reference sequence). V was pared by 1 base and J by 0 bases, with 13 bases between. CDR3 length equals 18 residues. The DNA of the CDR3 is TGTGCCAGCAGCCAAGTACAAGGGGGAGGCTCTGGGGCCAACGTCCTGACTTTC. It is translated as CASSQVQGGGSGANVLTF.

This clonotype was recorded a few times. This chain links TRBV7-2 with TRBJ2-7, with D maybe TRBD2 (5 bases). Trimming pared 10 bases from V and 4 bases from J, leaving 17 bases between. CDR3 length equals 13 residues. Germline-derived CDR1 and CDR2 are SGHTA and FQGNSA. CDR3 sequence reads: CATQYEGGYEQYF. Written as DNA, the CDR3 is TGTGCCACCCAATACGAGGGCGGTTACGAGCAGTACTTC.

In this sample, this clonotype turned up many times. The chain uses TRBV7-2 and TRBJ2-3; D uncertain. The germline CDR1 and CDR2 sequences are SGHTA and FQGNSA. V was shortened by 1 base and J by 6 bases, with 14 bases between the two germline ends. This CDR3 region has 15 residues. The chain's CDR3 is CASSLGETWSDTQYF. CDR3 nucleotides: TGTGCCAGCAGCTTAGGAGAAACTTGGTCCGATACGCAGTATTTT.

The genes are TRBV5-1 and TRBJ1-2; D unresolved. The CDR3 has 15 residues. V gave up 4 bases and J gave up 1 base, with 14 bases separating them. Germline assignment: CDR1 SGHRS and CDR2 YFSETQ. The CDR3 here is CASSPDGSINYGYTF. CDR3 nucleotide sequence: TGCGCCAGCAGCCCGGATGGGTCGATTAACTATGGCTACACCTTC.

This clonotype was recorded at least ten times. The chain carries TRBV20-1 and TRBJ2-1; D perhaps matches TRBD2 (6 bases). V was pared by 5 bases and J by 12 bases, with 17 bases between. This CDR3 region has 12 residues. CDR1 is DFQATT, CDR2 SNEGSKA, per germline (reference sequence). The CDR3 bases are TGCAGTGCTTTAACCTCATCGGAGGGGCAGTTCTTC. This translates into CSALTSSEGQFF.

Only a few counts were recorded for this clonotype. The chain is built from TRBV7-2 and TRBJ2-1; TRBD2 aligns across 11 bases. The trim removed 4 bases at V and 7 bases at J, leaving 6 bases unmatched. Germline V gives CDR1 SGHTA, CDR2 FQGNSA. This CDR3 comprises 15 residues. The CDR3 DNA reads as TGTGCCAGCAGCTCTTACCGACTAGCGGGAAATGAGCAGTTCTTC. Protein sequence: CASSSYRLAGNEQFF.

Only a few counts were recorded for this clonotype. The chain employs TRBV10-3 and TRBJ2-7, with D tentatively TRBD2 (5 bases). Germline CDR1 and CDR2: ENHRY and SYGVKD. The CDR3 totals 12 residues. The V end lost 6 bases, the J end lost 7 bases, and 13 bases lay between the germline ends. The CDR3: CAIRADSTEQYF. The DNA of the CDR3 is TGTGCCATCAGAGCGGACTCCACAGAGCAGTACTTC.

At least ten counts were recorded for this clonotype. The chain recombines TRBV10-2 with TRBJ2-1; 9 nucleotides align to TRBD2. The CDR3 is made up of 17 amino acids. In germline, CDR1 is WSHSY, CDR2 SAAADI. Unmatched junction bases numbered 16, after V lost 8 bases and J lost 5 bases. The chain's CDR3 is CASAVTAPGLAHNEQFF. For the CDR3, the DNA is TGCGCCAGCGCAGTTACAGCCCCGGGACTAGCACACAATGAGCAGTTCTTC.

In regard to this clonotype: This may come from a read error, since a much larger clone is one base off. The V gene is TRBV7-8, the J gene TRBJ2-2, with 10 bases matching TRBD2. CDR1 is SGHVS and CDR2 is FQNEAQ in the germline V gene. V shed 4 bases, J shed 6 bases, and the junction held 5 bases outside the gene matches. The CDR3 runs to 15 residues. The CDR3 loop is CASSSHGTSAGELFF. CDR3 coding DNA: TGTGCCAGCAGCTCACACGGGACTAGCGCCGGGGAGCTGTTTTTT.

This clonotype was picked up many times. The V call is TRBV5-1, the J call TRBJ2-1, with D tentatively TRBD2 (5 bases). The CDR3 length is 14 residues. Trimming removed 0 bases from V and 7 bases from J, with 11 bases in between. From germline, CDR1 is SGHRS and CDR2 YFSETQ. CDR3 in amino acids: CASSLGGEGNEQFF. DNA for the CDR3: TGCGCCAGCAGCTTGGGGGGAGAGGGTAATGAGCAGTTCTTC.

This clonotype came up many times. The rearrangement uses TRBV20-1 and TRBJ2-3; D is ambiguous. The CDR3 loop spans 15 amino acids. Between the trimmed V and J ends, which lost 5 bases and 2 bases, there was a span of 17 bases. Germline V lookup: CDR1 DFQATT, CDR2 SNEGSKA (reference sequence). The CDR3 DNA follows: TGCAGTGCTGGAGTCCACCGGGTCTACACAGATACGCAGTATTTT. Its protein is CSAGVHRVYTDTQYF.

In this sample, this clonotype turned up many times. This rearrangement joins TRBV10-3 to TRBJ1-6; 9 nucleotides agree with TRBD1. The CDR3 runs 14 residues. V shed 10 bases and J 5 bases; nucleotides not matched to a gene: 6. CDR1 and CDR2 from the germline V gene are ENHRY and SYGVKD. CDR3 residues: CATGQGQNNSPLHF. CDR3 nucleotides: TGTGCCACCGGACAGGGGCAGAATAATTCACCCCTCCACTTT.

This clonotype was detected ten times or more. The CDR3 sequence is CASRVNGAGMSETEAFF. The CDR3 DNA follows: TGCGCCAGCAGGGTGAATGGGGCAGGTATGTCGGAAACTGAAGCTTTCTTT. The chain combines TRBV5-1 with TRBJ1-1, with D perhaps TRBD1 (5 bases). The germline V gene has CDR1 SGHRS and CDR2 YFSETQ. The CDR3 loop spans 17 amino acids. The V end was cut by 5 bases, the J end by 5 bases, with 25 bases between.

This clonotype was counted at least ten times. V usage is TRBV12-3 or TRBV12-4 and J usage is TRBJ2-7; D is unresolved. V lost 5 bases and J lost 0, with 11 bases in between. This CDR3 region has 14 residues. The CDR3: CASSVSDHSYEQYF. The CDR3 nucleotides read TGTGCCAGCAGTGTGTCAGATCACTCCTACGAGCAGTACTTC.

The chain carries TRBV20-1 and TRBJ2-5; D unclear. The CDR3 runs 11 residues. V was shortened by 5 bases and J by 7 bases, with 11 bases between the two germline ends. Germline CDR1 is DFQATT and CDR2 is SNEGSKA (reference sequence). The CDR3 spells CSAPYYGTQYF. The CDR3, as DNA: TGCAGTGCTCCTTATTATGGGACCCAGTACTTC.